Sequencing of this TCR beta chain was carried out in a study of cytomegalovirus exposure and HLA in healthy donors. General observations from the study: Among donors in an Asian-associated ancestry cluster, a later analysis reportedly found fewer N-insertions than the approximately 700-donor mean.

60 Vbeta and 13 Jbeta primers were used in PCR. Libraries were prepared by immunoSEQ multiplex PCR; TCRdb keeps only in-frame clonotypes and omits some of them. The sample's table shows tens of thousands of clones. V was trimmed by 2 bases and J by 4 bases, leaving 11 bases between them. CDR1 is MNHNS and CDR2 is SASEGT in the germline V gene. The CDR3 has 14 amino acids. On this clone: Antigen unknown.

The TCR was taken from a male donor in good health and CMV-seronegative. Input material: PBMCs. The gene calls are TRBV6-1 and TRBJ1-2, with D tentatively TRBD1 (5 bases). The CDR3 is CASSERGRAYGYTF. The CDR3 DNA sequence: TGTGCCAGCAGTGAAAGGGGCAGGGCCTATGGCTACACCTTC.